The rows below give T cell receptor beta chains drawn from one sample of a study of T cell responses to AZD1222 COVID-19 vaccine. Only in-frame clones appear in the TCRdb table, and some are missing; sequencing was by immunoSEQ multiplex PCR. The sample shows around 140,000 clones, 91% of them seen only once. This specimen consisted of peripheral blood, obtained 28 days after the second AZD1222 dose. Receptor source: an adult who received the AZD1222 COVID-19 vaccine. CDR3s include the opening cysteine and the closing phenylalanine or tryptophan. A D gene is named only where the DNA matches it firmly. Clone size is shown for a subset of rows, as once, few, many or a class of expanded clone.

15	TRBV6-5	TRBJ1-2	TRBD1	.	TGTGCCAGCAGTATGGAGGACAGGGCAGACTATGGCTACACCTTC	CASSMEDRADYGYTF
13	TRBV7-9	TRBJ1-1	.	.	TGTGCCAGCAGGAGGGAAGGGAACACTGAAGCTTTCTTT	CASRREGNTEAFF
16	TRBV6-6	TRBJ2-3	.	.	TGTGCCAGCAGTTACTCGAGGCAAGTCCCCGGGGATACGCAGTATTTT	CASSYSRQVPGDTQYF
19	TRBV4-1	TRBJ1-2	.	.	TGCGCCAGCAGCCAAGATCCGATTTCCAGGGCCGGAATAAACTATGGCTACACCTTC	CASSQDPISRAGINYGYTF
14	TRBV7-2	TRBJ2-5	TRBD2	.	TGTGCCAGCAGCCAGACTAGCGGAAAAGAGACCCAGTACTTC	CASSQTSGKETQYF
15	TRBV13	TRBJ1-6	TRBD1	few	TGTGCCAGCAGAAAAGCCGGGACAGGGGACTCACCCCTCCACTTT	CASRKAGTGDSPLHF
16	TRBV30	TRBJ1-2	TRBD1	.	TGTGCCTGGAGTGTAAGGCCCCAGGGGGTCGACTATGGCTACACCTTC	CAWSVRPQGVDYGYTF
15	TRBV7-6	TRBJ1-1	.	.	TGTGCCAGCAGCTCCCTGGGGGGGGACAACACTGAAGCTTTCTTT	CASSSLGGDNTEAFF
11	TRBV6-6	TRBJ2-2	.	.	TGTGCCAGCAGTTACGGCGGGGAGCTGTTTTTT	CASSYGGELFF
19	TRBV4-3	TRBJ2-3	.	.	TGCGCCAGCAGCCAATGGGCCAAGAGGGAGACACAACCGATGGATACGCAGTATTTT	CASSQWAKRETQPMDTQYF
15	TRBV9	TRBJ2-3	TRBD2	few	TGTGCCAGCAGCCCCCGGACTAGCGGGGGTGATACGCAGTATTTT	CASSPRTSGGDTQYF
13	TRBV7-9	TRBJ2-2	.	.	TGTGCCAGCAGGCCAGGGGGGGCCGGGGAGCTGTTTTTT	CASRPGGAGELFF
16	TRBV20-1	TRBJ1-3	.	.	TGCAGTGCTAGTAGCCGGATGCGTTTCTCTGGAAACACCATATATTTT	CSASSRMRFSGNTIYF
14	TRBV19	TRBJ1-2	.	.	TGTGCCAGTAGTCCGGCAGGGAGTAGCTATGGCTACACCTTC	CASSPAGSSYGYTF
12	TRBV18	TRBJ1-1	.	.	TGTGCCAGCTCACCACCGACAGGCGAAGCTTTCTTT	CASSPPTGEAFF
16	TRBV7-9	TRBJ2-1	.	once	TGTGCCAGCAGCTTCCCTGGTGGGCAGCCTGACAATGAGCAGTTCTTC	CASSFPGGQPDNEQFF
14	TRBV30	TRBJ2-7	.	once	TGTGCCTGGAGTGTGAGTCAGGGAGGATACGAGCAGTACTTC	CAWSVSQGGYEQYF
16	TRBV5-4	TRBJ1-1	.	once	TGTGCCAGCAGCCCCCGGGAGAGAACCCTGAACACTGAAGCTTTCTTT	CASSPRERTLNTEAFF
18	TRBV11-3	TRBJ2-7	TRBD2	once	TGTGCCAGCAGCGCCACCTGGGCTAGCGGAGCGATCCCCTACGAGCAGTACTTC	CASSATWASGAIPYEQYF
15	TRBV7-9	TRBJ2-4	.	.	TGTGCCAGCAGCTTAGGAGAAGCCGCCAAAAACATTCAGTACTTC	CASSLGEAAKNIQYF
15	TRBV7-9	TRBJ2-7	TRBD2	.	TGTGCCAGCAGCGGGGAGCGGGAGTTTCTTAACGAGCAGTACTTC	CASSGEREFLNEQYF
14	TRBV18	TRBJ1-6	.	.	TGTGCCAGCTCACCAGGACGGGGGAATTCACCCCTCCACTTT	CASSPGRGNSPLHF
15	TRBV2	TRBJ1-6	.	.	TGTGCCAGCAGTACCTTGACAGCTTATAATTCACCCCTCCACTTT	CASSTLTAYNSPLHF
15	TRBV7-8	TRBJ2-7	TRBD2	.	TGTGCCAGCAGCCCCCGACTAGCGGGAGATTTCGAGCAGTACTTC	CASSPRLAGDFEQYF
14	TRBV19	TRBJ1-1	.	.	TGTGCCAGTAGTATCGGGGCGGTGAACACTGAAGCTTTCTTT	CASSIGAVNTEAFF
19	TRBV27	TRBJ2-2	TRBD1	.	TGTGCCAGCAGTTTGCAGGGGGCTCCACTTACACCGAACACCGGGGAGCTGTTTTTT	CASSLQGAPLTPNTGELFF
15	TRBV10-3	TRBJ1-5	.	.	TGTGCCATCAGTGAGTCGGTGGGTAGGGATCAGCCCCAGCATTTT	CAISESVGRDQPQHF
13	TRBV6-5	TRBJ1-2	.	.	TGTGCCAGCAGAGCAGGGCGTGACTATGGCTACACCTTC	CASRAGRDYGYTF
13	TRBV12-3/TRBV12-4	TRBJ1-2	.	.	TGTGCCAGCACCCGGCGGGGGGACTATGGCTACACCTTC	CASTRRGDYGYTF
13	TRBV7-2	TRBJ1-2	.	.	TGTGCCAGCAGCTTAGTGCTATCTCGGGCCTACACCTTC	CASSLVLSRAYTF
15	TRBV23-1	TRBJ2-3	.	.	TGCGCCAGCGGCGGAGGGTCTCGGAGCACAGATACGCAGTATTTT	CASGGGSRSTDTQYF
16	TRBV19	TRBJ2-1	TRBD1	.	TGTGCCAGTAGTAAGACCGGGACAGGATTATACAATGAGCAGTTCTTC	CASSKTGTGLYNEQFF
17	TRBV5-6	TRBJ1-1	TRBD1	.	TGTGCCAGCAGCTTGCAGGGGGCGCAAGGCCGAGTCGCTGAAGCTTTCTTT	CASSLQGAQGRVAEAFF
16	TRBV9	TRBJ2-1	TRBD2	.	TGTGCCAGCAGCGTAGCTACTGGCGGGGGGGGCAATGAGCAGTTCTTC	CASSVATGGGGNEQFF
14	TRBV18	TRBJ1-2	TRBD1	.	TGTGCCAGCTCACCACCGGGACAGTCCTATGGCTACACCTTC	CASSPPGQSYGYTF
16	TRBV4-3	TRBJ1-4	TRBD1	.	TGCGCCAGCAGCCAAGAAGTGGGACAGGGCCATGAAAAACTGTTTTTT	CASSQEVGQGHEKLFF